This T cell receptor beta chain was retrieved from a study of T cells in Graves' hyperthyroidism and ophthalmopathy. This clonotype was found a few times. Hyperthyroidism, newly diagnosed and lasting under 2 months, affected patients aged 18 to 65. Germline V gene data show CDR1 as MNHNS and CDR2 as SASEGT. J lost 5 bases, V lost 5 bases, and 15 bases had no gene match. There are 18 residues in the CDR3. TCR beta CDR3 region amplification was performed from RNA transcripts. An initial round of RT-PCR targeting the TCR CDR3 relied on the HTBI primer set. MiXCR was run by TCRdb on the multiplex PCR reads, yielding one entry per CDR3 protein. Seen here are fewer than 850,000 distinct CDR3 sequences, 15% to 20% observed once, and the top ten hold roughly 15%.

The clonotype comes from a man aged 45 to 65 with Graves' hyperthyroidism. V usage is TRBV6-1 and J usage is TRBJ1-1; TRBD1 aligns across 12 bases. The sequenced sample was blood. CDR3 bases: TGTGCCAGCAGTTCCCAGGCCGGGACAGGGGGCGCTGGGACTGAAGCTTTCTTT. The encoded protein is CASSSQAGTGGAGTEAFF.